A single sample gave rise to the 10 T cell receptor beta chains below, sequenced in a study of Graves' ophthalmopathy and Graves' hyperthyroidism. Scientists amplified the TCR beta CDR3 regions from RNA transcripts. The authors performed first-round RT-PCR with HTBI primers and then a second-round multiplex PCR. One entry per CDR3 protein, called by TCRdb with MiXCR from the multiplex PCR reads. The data hold roughly 350,000 distinct CDR3 sequences, with about a sixth observed a single time. The source material was peripheral blood. These receptor sequences come from an adult woman with stable Graves' hyperthyroidism.

At least ten counts were recorded for this clonotype. The chain carries TRBV28 and TRBJ2-5; D perhaps matches TRBD1 (6 bases). Germline V lookup: CDR1 MDHEN, CDR2 SYDVKM. CDR3 length equals 14 residues. Trimming pared 6 bases from V and 0 bases from J, leaving 11 bases between. DNA for the CDR3: TGTGCCAGCAGACCACAGGGATACCAAGAGACCCAGTACTTC. Its protein product is CASRPQGYQETQYF.

This clonotype was seen repeatedly, ten times or more. The V gene is TRBV12-3 or TRBV12-4, the J gene TRBJ2-5; 9 nucleotides line up with TRBD2. The CDR3 loop spans 13 amino acids. The V and J ends lost 8 bases and 4 bases, in that order; junction bases with no gene match: 5. The CDR3 is CASSSGISETQYF. As DNA, the CDR3 is TGTGCCAGCTCTAGCGGGATTTCAGAGACCCAGTACTTC.

A remark on this clonotype: A much larger clone differs by one base, so this may be a read error. The CDR3 sequence is CASSPYVQGAVAEAFF. CDR3 nucleotides: TGTGCCAGCTCACCGTACGTACAGGGGGCGGTCGCTGAAGCTTTCTTT. This chain uses TRBV18 with TRBJ1-1; 9 positions agree with TRBD1. Germline values: CDR1 KGHSH, CDR2 LQKENI. The CDR3 runs to 16 residues. Trimming removed 3 bases from V and 6 bases from J; junction bases left unmatched: 11. The variable domain in full, completed from reference TRBV18 and TRBJ1-1, reads NAGVMQNPRHLVRRRGQEARLRCSPMKGHSHVYWYRQLPEEGLKFMVYLQKENIIDESGMPKERFSAEFPKEGPSILRIQQVVRGDSAAYFCASSPYVQGAVAEAFFGQGTRLTVV.

This clonotype was seen ten or more times. The rearrangement joins TRBV13 to TRBJ1-2, with a weak D call TRBD1 (5 bases). CDR1 is PRHDT and CDR2 is FYEKMQ in the germline V gene (reference sequence). The CDR3 spans 14 residues. V lost 5 bases and J 6 bases, leaving 16 bases between the germline ends. The DNA for the CDR3 is TGTGCCAGCAGCCTCGGGACGGATCTTGATGGCTACACCTTC. Translated: CASSLGTDLDGYTF.

The chain is built from TRBV12-3 or TRBV12-4 and TRBJ2-2; TRBD1 agrees at 8 bases. The CDR3 covers 14 residues. The trim removed 0 bases at V and 7 bases at J, leaving 1 base unmatched. CDR3 region: CASSLATGGGELFF. In DNA form, the CDR3 reads TGTGCCAGCAGTTTAGCAACAGGGGGCGGGGAGCTGTTTTTT.

As for this clonotype: A single base separates this from a much larger clone, so it may be a read error. This chain's CDR3 is CASSRKGSLMETQYF. CDR3 nucleotides: TGTGCCAGCTCACGGAAGGGGTCTCTGATGGAGACCCAGTACTTC. The chain links TRBV18 to TRBJ2-5, with a tentative D call TRBD1 (5 bases). The CDR3 loop spans 15 amino acids. Germline V gives CDR1 KGHSH, CDR2 LQKENI. V gave up 4 bases and J gave up 5 bases, with 17 bases separating them.

The rearrangement uses TRBV6-1 and TRBJ1-5; D gene uncertain. The CDR3 covers 15 residues. V lost 4 bases and J 5 bases, leaving 15 bases between the germline ends. Germline V gene sequence: CDR1 MNHNS, CDR2 SASEGT. The CDR3 nucleotides are TGTGCCAGCAGTGTACACCAAGTAGGGCATCAGCCCCAGCATTTT. Translation gives CASSVHQVGHQPQHF.

This clonotype showed up many times. V usage is TRBV10-2 and J usage is TRBJ1-5; TRBD1 aligns across 8 bases. The V and J ends lost 6 bases and 2 bases, in that order; junction bases with no gene match: 6. Germline loops: CDR1 WSHSY, CDR2 SAAADI. The CDR3 sequence is 15 residues long. The CDR3 DNA reads TGCGCCAGCAGGACAGGGGAATGGGGCAATCAGCCCCAGCATTTT. Protein: CASRTGEWGNQPQHF.

This clonotype appeared many times. V is TRBV6-2 or TRBV6-3 and J is TRBJ2-7; TRBD2 is a possible D gene (6 bases). This CDR3 has 13 residues. Germline V gene lookup returns CDR1 MNHEY and CDR2 SVGEGT. Trimming removed 4 bases from V and 12 bases from J, with 19 bases in between. The DNA of the CDR3 is TGTGCCAGCAGTTTCGACGTGGGGGGTCGGCGGTACTTC. It yields the protein CASSFDVGGRRYF.

This clonotype appeared many times. This sequence joins TRBV6-5 and TRBJ1-3, with D uncertain. The germline gives CDR1 MNHEY, CDR2 SVGAGI. This CDR3 has 16 residues. V was trimmed by 0 bases and J by 0 bases, leaving 9 bases between them. As DNA, the CDR3 is TGTGCCAGCAGTTACTCGGCCAGTTTCTCTGGAAACACCATATATTTT. This gives the protein CASSYSASFSGNTIYF.